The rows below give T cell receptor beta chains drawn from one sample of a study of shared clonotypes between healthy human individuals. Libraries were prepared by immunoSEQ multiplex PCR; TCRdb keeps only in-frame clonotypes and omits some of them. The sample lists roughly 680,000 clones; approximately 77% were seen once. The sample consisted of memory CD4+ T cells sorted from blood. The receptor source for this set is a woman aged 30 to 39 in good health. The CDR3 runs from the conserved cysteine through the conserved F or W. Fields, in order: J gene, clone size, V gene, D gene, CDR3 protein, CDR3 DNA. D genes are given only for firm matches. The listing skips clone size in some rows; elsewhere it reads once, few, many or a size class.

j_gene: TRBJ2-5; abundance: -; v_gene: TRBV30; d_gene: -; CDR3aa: CAWSKGGTDQETQYF; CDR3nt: TGTGCCTGGAGTAAGGGCGGGACAGATCAAGAGACCCAGTACTTC
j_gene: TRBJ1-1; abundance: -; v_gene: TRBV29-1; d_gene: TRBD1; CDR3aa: CSVERDRGGTEAFF; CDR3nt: TGCAGCGTTGAACGGGACAGGGGTGGAACTGAAGCTTTCTTT
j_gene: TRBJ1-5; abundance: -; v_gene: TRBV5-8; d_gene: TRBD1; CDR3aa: CASSRDRGHQPQHF; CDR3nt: TGTGCCAGCAGCCGGGACAGGGGTCATCAGCCCCAGCATTTT
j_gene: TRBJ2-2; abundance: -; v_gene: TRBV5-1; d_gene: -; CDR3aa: CASSLATGSGELFF; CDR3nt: TGCGCCAGCAGCTTGGCAACAGGATCCGGGGAGCTGTTTTTT
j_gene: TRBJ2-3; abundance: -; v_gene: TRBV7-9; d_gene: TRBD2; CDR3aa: CASSPRGGLVADTQYF; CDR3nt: TGTGCCAGCAGCCCACGAGGGGGACTAGTGGCGGATACGCAGTATTTT
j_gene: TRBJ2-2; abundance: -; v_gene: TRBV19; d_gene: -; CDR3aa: CAISGTSAVNAGELFF; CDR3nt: TGTGCCATAAGTGGGACGTCGGCCGTGAACGCCGGGGAGCTGTTTTTT
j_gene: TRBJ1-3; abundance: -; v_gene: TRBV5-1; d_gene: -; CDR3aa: CASSLSGGSGNTIYF; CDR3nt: TGCGCCAGCAGCTTGAGTGGGGGCTCTGGAAACACCATATATTTT
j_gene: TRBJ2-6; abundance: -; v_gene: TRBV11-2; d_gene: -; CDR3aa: CASSLDRGVLTF; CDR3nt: TGTGCCAGCAGCTTAGATCGAGGAGTCCTGACTTTC
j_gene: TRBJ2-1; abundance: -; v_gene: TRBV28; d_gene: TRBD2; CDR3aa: CASSLALAAEDEQFF; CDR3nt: TGTGCCAGCAGTTTAGCTCTAGCGGCTGAGGATGAGCAGTTCTTC
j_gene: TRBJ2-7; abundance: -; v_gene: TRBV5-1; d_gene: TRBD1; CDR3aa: CASSEMDRGLHEQYF; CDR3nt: TGCGCCAGCAGCGAAATGGACAGGGGGCTCCACGAGCAGTACTTC
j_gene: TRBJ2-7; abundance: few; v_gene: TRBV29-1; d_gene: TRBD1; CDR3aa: CSARTGRYEQYF; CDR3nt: TGCAGCGCTCGGACAGGAAGGTACGAGCAGTACTTC
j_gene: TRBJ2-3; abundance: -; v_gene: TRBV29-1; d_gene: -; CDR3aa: CSAGGGTTDTQYF; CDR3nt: TGCAGCGCTGGGGGCGGAACCACAGATACGCAGTATTTT
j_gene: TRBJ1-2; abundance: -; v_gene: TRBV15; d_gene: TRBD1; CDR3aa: CATSRDRGTGLFYGYTF; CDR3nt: TGTGCCACCAGCAGAGATCGCGGGACAGGCCTCTTCTATGGCTACACCTTC
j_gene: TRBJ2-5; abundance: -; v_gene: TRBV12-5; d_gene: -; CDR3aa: CASALGGLGQETQYF; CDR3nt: TGTGCTAGTGCCCTAGGGGGGTTAGGGCAAGAGACCCAGTACTTC
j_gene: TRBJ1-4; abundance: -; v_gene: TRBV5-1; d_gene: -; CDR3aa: CASSFQGSNEKLFF; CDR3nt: TGCGCCAGCAGCTTCCAGGGGAGTAATGAAAAACTGTTTTTT
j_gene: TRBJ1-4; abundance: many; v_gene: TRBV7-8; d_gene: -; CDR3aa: CASSLARGNEKLFF; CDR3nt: TGTGCCAGCAGCTTAGCCAGGGGTAATGAAAAACTGTTTTTT
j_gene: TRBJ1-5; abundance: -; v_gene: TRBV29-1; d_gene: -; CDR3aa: CSVESKVNSNQPQHF; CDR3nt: TGCAGCGTTGAAAGTAAGGTTAATAGCAATCAGCCCCAGCATTTT
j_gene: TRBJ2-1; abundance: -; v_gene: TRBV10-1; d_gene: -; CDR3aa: CASSGGESYNEQFF; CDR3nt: TGCGCCAGCAGTGGCGGGGAATCCTACAATGAGCAGTTCTTC
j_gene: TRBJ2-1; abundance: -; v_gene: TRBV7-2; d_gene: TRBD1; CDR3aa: CASSRDSTYNEQFF; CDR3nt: TGTGCCAGCAGCCGGGACAGTACATACAATGAGCAGTTCTTC
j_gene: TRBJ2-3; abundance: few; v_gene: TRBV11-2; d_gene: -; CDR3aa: CASSLGATDTQYF; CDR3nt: TGTGCCAGCAGCTTAGGGGCGACAGATACGCAGTATTTT
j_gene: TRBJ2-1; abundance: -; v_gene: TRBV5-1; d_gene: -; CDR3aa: CASSLASNGYNEQFF; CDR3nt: TGCGCCAGCAGCTTGGCCAGTAACGGATACAATGAGCAGTTCTTC
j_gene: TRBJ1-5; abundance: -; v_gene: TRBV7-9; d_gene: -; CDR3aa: CASSFDRQPQHF; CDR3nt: TGTGCCAGCAGCTTTGACCGTCAGCCCCAGCATTTT
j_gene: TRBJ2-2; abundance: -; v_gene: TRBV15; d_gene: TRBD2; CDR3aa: CATSRDGTSGSAGELFF; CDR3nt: TGTGCCACCAGCAGAGATGGGACTAGCGGGAGTGCCGGGGAGCTGTTTTTT
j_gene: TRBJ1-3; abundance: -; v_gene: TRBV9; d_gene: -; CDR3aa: CASSVGGVSGNTIYF; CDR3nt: TGTGCCAGCAGCGTAGGGGGGGTTTCAGGAAACACCATATATTTT
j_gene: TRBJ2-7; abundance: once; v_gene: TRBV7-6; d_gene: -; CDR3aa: CASSFTALGEQYF; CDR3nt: TGTGCCAGCAGCTTCACCGCCTTAGGGGAGCAGTACTTC
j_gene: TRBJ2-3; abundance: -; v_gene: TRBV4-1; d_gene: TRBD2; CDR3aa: CASSQALVGLAGGRTDTQYF; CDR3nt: TGCGCCAGCAGCCAAGCTTTGGTGGGACTAGCGGGAGGTAGGACAGATACGCAGTATTTT
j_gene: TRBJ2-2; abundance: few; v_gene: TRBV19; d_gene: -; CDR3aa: CASSPRNTGELFF; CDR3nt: TGTGCCAGTAGCCCCAGGAACACCGGGGAGCTGTTTTTT
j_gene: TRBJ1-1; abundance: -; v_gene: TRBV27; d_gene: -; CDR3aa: CASSLLAQGYTEAFF; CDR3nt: TGTGCCAGCAGTTTATTAGCCCAGGGTTATACTGAAGCTTTCTTT
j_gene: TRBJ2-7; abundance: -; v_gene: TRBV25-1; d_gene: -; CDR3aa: CASSAGQSVYEQYF; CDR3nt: TGTGCCAGCAGTGCGGGACAATCGGTCTACGAGCAGTACTTC
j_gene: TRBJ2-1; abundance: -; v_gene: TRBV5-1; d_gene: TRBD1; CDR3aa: CASSLVQGAGNEQFF; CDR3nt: TGCGCCAGCAGCTTGGTCCAGGGGGCGGGGAATGAGCAGTTCTTC
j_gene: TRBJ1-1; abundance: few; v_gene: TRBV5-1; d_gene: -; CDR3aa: CASSQLVGPQGEAFF; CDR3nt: TGCGCCAGCAGCCAGTTAGTGGGACCCCAAGGGGAAGCTTTCTTT
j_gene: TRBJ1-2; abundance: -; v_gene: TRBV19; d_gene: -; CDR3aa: CASSQIMRYYGYTF; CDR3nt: TGTGCCAGTAGCCAAATAATGAGGTACTATGGCTACACCTTC
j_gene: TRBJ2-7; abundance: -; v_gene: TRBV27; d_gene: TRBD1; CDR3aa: CASGTGKRYEQYF; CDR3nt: TGTGCCAGCGGGACAGGGAAGCGCTACGAGCAGTACTTC
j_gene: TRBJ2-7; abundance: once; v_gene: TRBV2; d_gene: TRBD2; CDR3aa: CASSEAPGLAAYEQYF; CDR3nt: TGTGCCAGCAGTGAAGCGCCGGGACTAGCGGCTTACGAGCAGTACTTC
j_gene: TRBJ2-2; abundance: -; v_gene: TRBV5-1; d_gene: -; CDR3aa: CASSLEGGPLRTGELFF; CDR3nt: TGCGCCAGCAGCTTGGAGGGTGGACCCCTTCGTACCGGGGAGCTGTTTTTT
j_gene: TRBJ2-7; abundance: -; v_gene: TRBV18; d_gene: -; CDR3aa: CASSQGLGSYEQYF; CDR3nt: TGTGCCAGCTCACAGGGACTTGGCTCCTACGAGCAGTACTTC
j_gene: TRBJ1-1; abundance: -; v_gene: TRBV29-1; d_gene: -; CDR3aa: CSVDSVGNTEAFF; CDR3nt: TGCAGCGTTGACAGCGTCGGGAACACTGAAGCTTTCTTT
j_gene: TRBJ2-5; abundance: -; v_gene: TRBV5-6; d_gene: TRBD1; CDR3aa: CASTSRDRQETQYF; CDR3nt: TGTGCCAGCACCTCCAGGGACAGACAAGAGACCCAGTACTTC
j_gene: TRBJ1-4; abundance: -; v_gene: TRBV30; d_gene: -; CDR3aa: CAWRPGVTTNEKLFF; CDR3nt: TGTGCCTGGAGACCCGGAGTTACAACTAATGAAAAACTGTTTTTT
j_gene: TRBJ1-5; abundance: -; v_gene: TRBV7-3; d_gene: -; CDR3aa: CASSVRGVRECQPQHF; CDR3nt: TGTGCCAGCAGCGTAAGGGGGGTGCGGGAATGTCAGCCCCAGCATTTT
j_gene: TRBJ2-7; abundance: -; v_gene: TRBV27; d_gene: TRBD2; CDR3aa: CASSFSGPSSYEQYF; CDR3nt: TGTGCCAGCAGTTTTAGCGGGCCCAGCTCCTACGAGCAGTACTTC
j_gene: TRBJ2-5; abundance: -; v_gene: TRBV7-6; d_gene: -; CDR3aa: CASSLGGGGVAQETQYF; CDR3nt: TGTGCCAGCAGCTTAGGCGGTGGGGGCGTCGCCCAAGAGACCCAGTACTTC
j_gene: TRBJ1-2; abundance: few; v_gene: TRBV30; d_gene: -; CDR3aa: CASKGVGLDGYTF; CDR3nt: TGTGCCTCAAAGGGGGTGGGGCTCGATGGCTACACCTTC
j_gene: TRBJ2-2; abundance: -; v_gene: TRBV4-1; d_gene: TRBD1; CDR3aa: CASSRRTGLGGELFF; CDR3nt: TGCGCCAGCAGCCGTAGGACAGGGTTGGGCGGGGAGCTGTTTTTT
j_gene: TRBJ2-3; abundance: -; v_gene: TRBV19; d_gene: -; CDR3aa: CASSPTGTDTQYF; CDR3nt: TGTGCCAGTAGTCCCACAGGGACAGATACGCAGTATTTT
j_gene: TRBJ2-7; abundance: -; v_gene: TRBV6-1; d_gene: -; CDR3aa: CASMQERNYEQYF; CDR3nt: TGTGCCAGCATGCAAGAAAGAAACTACGAGCAGTACTTC
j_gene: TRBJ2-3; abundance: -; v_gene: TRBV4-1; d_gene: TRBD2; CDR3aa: CASSPGTSGRQSTDTQYF; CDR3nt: TGCGCCAGCAGCCCTGGGACTAGCGGGAGGCAAAGCACAGATACGCAGTATTTT
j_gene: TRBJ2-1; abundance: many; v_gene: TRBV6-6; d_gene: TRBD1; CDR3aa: CASISDRDRDTNEQFF; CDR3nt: TGTGCCAGCATCTCAGACCGGGACAGGGATACCAATGAGCAGTTCTTC
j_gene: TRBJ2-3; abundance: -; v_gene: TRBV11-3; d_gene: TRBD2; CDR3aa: CASSLGAGVRTDTQYF; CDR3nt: TGTGCCAGCAGCTTAGGAGCGGGAGTACGAACAGATACGCAGTATTTT
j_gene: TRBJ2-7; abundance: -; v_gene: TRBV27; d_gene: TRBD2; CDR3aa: CASRRAVSGRTYEQYF; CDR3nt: TGTGCCAGCCGTAGGGCGGTTAGCGGGAGGACCTACGAGCAGTACTTC
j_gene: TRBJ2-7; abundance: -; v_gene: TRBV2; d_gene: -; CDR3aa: CASETGQQYEQYF; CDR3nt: TGTGCCAGCGAGACCGGACAGCAATACGAGCAGTACTTC
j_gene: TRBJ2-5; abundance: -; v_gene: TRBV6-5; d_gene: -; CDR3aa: CASMRGINQETQYF; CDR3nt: TGTGCCAGCATGCGGGGAATAAACCAAGAGACCCAGTACTTC
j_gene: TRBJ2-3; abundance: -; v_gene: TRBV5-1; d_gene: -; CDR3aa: CASSLGTGASTDTQYF; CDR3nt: TGCGCCAGCAGCCTCGGGACGGGAGCTAGCACAGATACGCAGTATTTT
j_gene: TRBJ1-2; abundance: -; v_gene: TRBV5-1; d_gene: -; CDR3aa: CASSLGGPANYGYTF; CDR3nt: TGCGCCAGCAGCTTGGGAGGCCCAGCTAACTATGGCTACACCTTC